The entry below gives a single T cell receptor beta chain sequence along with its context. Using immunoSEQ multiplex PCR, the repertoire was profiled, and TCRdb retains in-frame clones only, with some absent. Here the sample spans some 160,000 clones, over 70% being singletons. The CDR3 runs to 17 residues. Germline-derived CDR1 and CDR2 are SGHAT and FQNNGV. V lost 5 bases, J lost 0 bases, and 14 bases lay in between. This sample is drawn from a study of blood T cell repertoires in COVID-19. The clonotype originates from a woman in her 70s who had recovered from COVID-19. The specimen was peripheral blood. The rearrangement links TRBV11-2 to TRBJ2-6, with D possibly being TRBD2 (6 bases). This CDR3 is CASSPPEGRSGANVLTF. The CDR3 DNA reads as TGTGCCAGCAGCCCCCCGGAGGGACGCTCTGGGGCCAACGTCCTGACTTTC.